This TCR beta chain stems from a study of shared clonotypes between healthy human individuals. The wider study: Researchers assigned three CD4 naive, three CD4 memory, two CD8 naive and one CD8 memory plate to each donor.

Germline CDR1 DFQATT, CDR2 SNEGSKA (reference sequence). Trimming shortened V by 3 bases and J by 7 bases, and 9 bases separated the two germline ends. CDR3 size: 11 residues. Repertoires were generated with immunoSEQ multiplex PCR, while TCRdb's copy carries only in-frame clones and drops some. The data contain about 2.3 million clones, more than 85% of them singletons. Every donor was a Caucasian adult from Nashville, Tennessee. Input material: naive CD4+ T cells from PBMCs. Subset: CD45RA+ positively selected. The chain couples TRBV20-1 to TRBJ1-1; D unresolved. This receptor was obtained from a young man in good health. Some clones in this sample may be carry-over from other donors' samples. The CDR3: CSARLGIEAFF. CDR3 nucleotide sequence: TGCAGTGCTAGGTTGGGGATTGAAGCTTTCTTT.